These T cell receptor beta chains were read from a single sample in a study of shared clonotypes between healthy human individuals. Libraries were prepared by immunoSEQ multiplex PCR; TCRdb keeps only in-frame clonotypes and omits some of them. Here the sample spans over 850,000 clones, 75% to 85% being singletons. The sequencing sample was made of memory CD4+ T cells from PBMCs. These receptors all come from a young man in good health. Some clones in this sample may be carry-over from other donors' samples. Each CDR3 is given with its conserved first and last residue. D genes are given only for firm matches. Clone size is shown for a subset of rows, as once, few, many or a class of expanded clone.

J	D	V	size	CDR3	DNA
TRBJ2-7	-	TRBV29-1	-	CSVAPGNEQYF	TGCAGCGTTGCACCCGGGAACGAGCAGTACTTC
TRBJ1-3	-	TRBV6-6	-	CASRRDAFSGNTIYF	TGTGCCAGCAGGCGGGACGCCTTCTCTGGAAACACCATATATTTT
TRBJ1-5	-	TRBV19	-	CASSIWAGGNQPQHF	TGTGCCAGTAGTATATGGGCGGGCGGCAATCAGCCCCAGCATTTT
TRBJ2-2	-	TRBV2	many	CASTQGGWTGELFF	TGTGCCAGCACCCAGGGTGGATGGACCGGGGAGCTGTTTTTT
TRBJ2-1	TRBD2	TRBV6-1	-	CASLTGTTSVGEQFF	TGTGCCAGTCTGACCGGGACTACCTCAGTGGGGGAGCAGTTCTTC
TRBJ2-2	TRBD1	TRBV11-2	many	CASSWGQGRRAGELFF	TGTGCCAGCAGCTGGGGACAGGGGCGTAGAGCCGGGGAGCTGTTTTTT
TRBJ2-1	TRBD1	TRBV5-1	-	CASRETGTFYNEQFF	TGCGCCAGCAGGGAGACAGGGACCTTCTACAATGAGCAGTTCTTC
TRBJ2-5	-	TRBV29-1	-	CSVETKLKRTQYF	TGCAGCGTAGAGACAAAACTCAAGCGGACCCAGTACTTC
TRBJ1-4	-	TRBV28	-	CASSFRLAREKLFF	TGTGCCAGCAGTTTTCGGCTCGCGAGGGAAAAACTGTTTTTT
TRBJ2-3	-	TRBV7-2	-	CASSYYAQGTDTQYF	TGTGCCAGCAGCTACTACGCCCAAGGCACAGATACGCAGTATTTT
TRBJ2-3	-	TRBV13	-	CASSSTTGKNTDTQYF	TGTGCCAGCAGCTCCACAACAGGGAAGAACACAGATACGCAGTATTTT
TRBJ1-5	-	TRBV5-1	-	CASSLGVNGDQPQHF	TGCGCCAGCAGCTTAGGGGTTAACGGCGATCAGCCCCAGCATTTT
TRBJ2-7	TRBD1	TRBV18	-	CASSLQGISYEQYF	TGTGCCAGCTCACTACAGGGGATCTCCTACGAGCAGTACTTC
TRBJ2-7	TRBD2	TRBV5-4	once	CASSRAGGRALGEQYF	TGTGCCAGCAGCCGAGCTGGCGGGAGGGCGCTAGGCGAGCAGTACTTC
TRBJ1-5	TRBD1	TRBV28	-	CASRVPGQYHQPQHF	TGTGCCAGCAGGGTGCCGGGACAGTATCATCAGCCCCAGCATTTT
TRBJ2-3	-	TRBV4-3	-	CASSQDSRSGTDTQYF	TGCGCCAGCAGCCAAGATTCCCGTTCGGGCACAGATACGCAGTATTTT
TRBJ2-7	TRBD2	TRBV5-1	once	CASSTLGGSYEQYF	TGCGCCAGCAGCACCCTGGGGGGGTCCTACGAGCAGTACTTC
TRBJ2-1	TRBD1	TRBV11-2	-	CASSFGLTGGEQFF	TGTGCCAGCAGCTTCGGACTTACAGGGGGGGAGCAGTTCTTC
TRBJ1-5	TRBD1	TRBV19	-	CASSIGGQGRIQPQHF	TGTGCCAGTAGTATAGGGGGACAGGGGAGGATTCAGCCCCAGCATTTT
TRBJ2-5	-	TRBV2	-	CATLRDQEETQYF	TGTGCCACTCTCCGGGACCAAGAGGAGACCCAGTACTTC
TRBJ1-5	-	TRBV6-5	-	CASSYSQGSNQPQHF	TGTGCCAGCAGTTACTCTCAGGGGAGCAATCAGCCCCAGCATTTT
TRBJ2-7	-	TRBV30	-	CAWSPPSPSSYEQYF	TGTGCCTGGAGTCCCCCTTCCCCTAGCTCCTACGAGCAGTACTTC
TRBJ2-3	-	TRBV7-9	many	CASSSSSGAFFTDTQYF	TGTGCCAGCAGCTCTTCATCGGGGGCCTTCTTCACAGATACGCAGTATTTT
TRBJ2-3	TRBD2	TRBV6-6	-	CASKGREGLSTDTQYF	TGTGCCAGCAAAGGAAGGGAGGGCCTGAGCACAGATACGCAGTATTTT
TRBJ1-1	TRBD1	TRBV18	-	CASSLRGRSDTEAFF	TGTGCCAGCTCTCTAAGGGGGCGTTCGGACACTGAAGCTTTCTTT
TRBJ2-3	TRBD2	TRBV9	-	CASSAGLAGGTDTQYF	TGTGCCAGCAGCGCCGGACTAGCGGGAGGCACAGATACGCAGTATTTT
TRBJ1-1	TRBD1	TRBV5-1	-	CASSLQGAVTTEAFF	TGCGCCAGCAGCTTGCAGGGGGCCGTAACGACTGAAGCTTTCTTT
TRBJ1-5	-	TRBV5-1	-	CASRPNTGSDQPQHF	TGCGCCAGCAGACCGAATACAGGGTCCGATCAGCCCCAGCATTTT
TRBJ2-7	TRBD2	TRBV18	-	CASSPPGIAGNEQYF	TGTGCCAGCTCACCACCCGGGATAGCGGGAAACGAGCAGTACTTC
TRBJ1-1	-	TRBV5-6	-	CASSLAKGNTEAFF	TGTGCCAGCAGCTTGGCCAAGGGGAACACTGAAGCTTTCTTT
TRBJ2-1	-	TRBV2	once	CASSLSRLPSEQFF	TGTGCCAGCAGTCTAAGCCGCCTGCCCAGTGAGCAGTTCTTC
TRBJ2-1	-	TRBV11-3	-	CASSLAFGGYNEQFF	TGTGCCAGCAGCTTAGCTTTCGGCGGGTACAATGAGCAGTTCTTC
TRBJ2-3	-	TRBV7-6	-	CASSLISGLLTDTQYF	TGTGCCAGCAGCTTAATATCAGGGCTCCTCACAGATACGCAGTATTTT
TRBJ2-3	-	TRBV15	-	CATSRDLADTQYF	TGTGCCACCAGCAGAGATCTGGCAGATACGCAGTATTTT